Listed below are T cell receptor beta chains from one sample, sequenced in a study of identifying expanded T cells in peripheral blood. Data came from immunoSEQ multiplex PCR; TCRdb stores just in-frame clones and leaves some out. This table holds approximately 94,000 clones, 88% found once. The sequencing sample was made of blood. Receptor source: a person aged 18 to 70 in good health. Each CDR3 is given with its conserved first and last residue. D genes are given only for firm matches. Size is omitted from some rows. Given values are once, few, many or a class for expanded clones.

D gene	clone size	V gene	J gene	CDR3 DNA	CDR3 protein
TRBD1	NA	TRBV9	TRBJ2-1	TGTGCCAGCAGCGTGTCCGGGACAGCAAAGGAGGAGCAGTTCTTC	CASSVSGTAKEEQFF
NA	NA	TRBV9	TRBJ1-2	TGTGCCAGCAGCGTAGAAGGGAGGGGGGCGAGTGGCTACACCTTC	CASSVEGRGASGYTF
TRBD1	NA	TRBV6-5	TRBJ1-1	TGTGCCAGCAGGGGTCCCGGGACAGGGGGTACTGAAGCTTTCTTT	CASRGPGTGGTEAFF
NA	NA	TRBV19	TRBJ2-2	TGTGCCGCCGGATCTGGACTTCAGACGAACACCGGGGAGCTGTTTTTT	CAAGSGLQTNTGELFF
TRBD2	once	TRBV19	TRBJ2-7	TGTGCCAGTAGTCCGTTTTCGGGGGGGCCTTACGAGCAGTACTTC	CASSPFSGGPYEQYF
NA	NA	TRBV6-1	TRBJ2-5	TGTGCCAGCAGTGAGTACCCGTACCAAGAGACCCAGTACTTC	CASSEYPYQETQYF
NA	NA	TRBV30	TRBJ1-3	TGTGCCTGGAGTGGAGGGAATGGAAACACCATATATTTT	CAWSGGNGNTIYF
NA	NA	TRBV29-1	TRBJ2-2	TGCAGCGTTCAATTAAGGGGACCCACCGGGGAGCTGTTTTTT	CSVQLRGPTGELFF
NA	NA	TRBV19	TRBJ1-6	TGTGCCAGTAGTGTCCCAGGCAAAGGATCACCCCTCCACTTT	CASSVPGKGSPLHF
NA	NA	TRBV29-1	TRBJ2-2	TGCAGCGCGAGACCGACAGGGAACACCGGGGAGCTGTTTTTT	CSARPTGNTGELFF
NA	few	TRBV30	TRBJ1-4	TGTGCCTGGAGACGGGTGAGAGGAAGTGAAAAACTGTTTTTT	CAWRRVRGSEKLFF
NA	NA	TRBV29-1	TRBJ2-2	TGCAGCGTCCGAGTAGTGGCCGGGGAGCTGTTTTTT	CSVRVVAGELFF
NA	NA	TRBV27	TRBJ2-6	TGTGCCAGCAGTTGGGACTCTGGGGCCAACGTCCTGACTTTC	CASSWDSGANVLTF
NA	NA	TRBV11-3	TRBJ2-5	TGTGCCAGCAGCTTAGGTAGGGGTTCCCAAGAGACCCAGTACTTC	CASSLGRGSQETQYF
NA	NA	TRBV6-1	TRBJ1-3	TGTGCCATCATCCTGGACGGATACCGTGGAAACACCATATATTTT	CAIILDGYRGNTIYF
NA	NA	TRBV19	TRBJ1-4	TGTGCCAGTAATCCGACAGGAGGGGCCATTAATGAAAAACTGTTTTTT	CASNPTGGAINEKLFF
NA	NA	TRBV7-3	TRBJ2-1	TGTGCCAGCAGCCGAGGGCCCGACAATGAGCAGTTCTTC	CASSRGPDNEQFF
NA	once	TRBV14	TRBJ2-7	TGTGCCAGCAGCCAAGGGCAGGGGGGGTCGTACGAGCAGTACTTC	CASSQGQGGSYEQYF
TRBD1	NA	TRBV5-1	TRBJ1-5	TGCGCCAGCAGCTTGGGGGGACAGGGTCACCAGCCCCAGCATTTT	CASSLGGQGHQPQHF
NA	NA	TRBV6-6	TRBJ1-1	TGTGCCAGCAGTAAAGGGTCGAGCACTGAAGCTTTCTTT	CASSKGSSTEAFF
TRBD2	NA	TRBV7-2	TRBJ2-5	TGTGCCAGCAGCTTTTTGGGTAGCGGGGGTTTCCAAGAGACCCAGTACTTC	CASSFLGSGGFQETQYF
NA	NA	TRBV6-5	TRBJ2-7	TGTGCCAGCAGTTACGAGGGGAGCTCCTACGAGCAGTACTTC	CASSYEGSSYEQYF
NA	NA	TRBV27	TRBJ2-2	TGTGCCAGCAGTTTAGGGGTCAGGAACACCGGGGAGCTGTTTTTT	CASSLGVRNTGELFF
TRBD1	NA	TRBV29-1	TRBJ2-2	TGCAGCGCCGGACCGGGACAGGGGAGGGCCGGGGAGCTGTTTTTT	CSAGPGQGRAGELFF
NA	NA	TRBV4-1	TRBJ1-2	TGCGCCAGCAGCCAAGATTTCGGGGGCCTATATGGCTACACCTTC	CASSQDFGGLYGYTF
NA	once	TRBV11-3	TRBJ2-1	TGTGCCAGCAGCTTAGGATCACGGCTCGACAATGAGCAGTTCTTC	CASSLGSRLDNEQFF
TRBD1	NA	TRBV12-5	TRBJ1-1	TGTGCTAGTGGTTTGATGACAGGGTTGAACACTGAAGCTTTCTTT	CASGLMTGLNTEAFF
TRBD1	NA	TRBV18	TRBJ1-5	TGTGCCAGCTCACCAACAGGGGGCGGGAGCAATCAGCCCCAGCATTTT	CASSPTGGGSNQPQHF
NA	NA	TRBV5-1	TRBJ2-7	TGCGCCAGCAGCTTGGAAGGGTTCTCCTACGAGCAGTACTTC	CASSLEGFSYEQYF
TRBD2	NA	TRBV5-1	TRBJ2-5	TGCGCCAGCAGCTTGGGGAGCGGGGCCCCCCAAGAGACCCAGTACTTC	CASSLGSGAPQETQYF
TRBD1	NA	TRBV7-2	TRBJ2-1	TGTGCCAGCAGCTTGGACAGGTTCAATGAGCAGTTCTTC	CASSLDRFNEQFF
TRBD1	NA	TRBV7-2	TRBJ1-2	TGTGCCAGCAGCCACTCCGGGACAGGGAAGTATGGCTACACCTTC	CASSHSGTGKYGYTF
NA	NA	TRBV7-9	TRBJ2-5	TGTGCCAGCGGGAAAGGGGAGCGCCAAGAGACCCAGTACTTC	CASGKGERQETQYF
TRBD1	NA	TRBV18	TRBJ2-7	TGTGCCAGCTCACCGAACAGGGGGGAGGATAAGCAGTACTTC	CASSPNRGEDKQYF
NA	once	TRBV30	TRBJ1-6	TGTGCCTGGGGTCAGGGAAGATGGTCACCCCTCCACTTT	CAWGQGRWSPLHF
NA	NA	TRBV10-3	TRBJ2-7	TGTGCCCCCCATTGGGGGCCATCCGGGGGCTCCTACGAGCAGTACTTC	CAPHWGPSGGSYEQYF
NA	NA	TRBV7-3	TRBJ2-7	TGTGCCAGCAGCCCCGGGGGCGAGCAGTACTTC	CASSPGGEQYF
NA	NA	TRBV2	TRBJ1-1	TGTGCCAGCAGGGTAGACAGTCCCCAGAACACTGAAGCTTTCTTT	CASRVDSPQNTEAFF
TRBD1	NA	TRBV5-1	TRBJ2-1	TGCGCCAGCAGCTTGGATCCGGGACAGGCCTACAATGAGCAGTTCTTC	CASSLDPGQAYNEQFF
NA	NA	TRBV4-1	TRBJ1-5	TGCGCCAGCAGCCAAGCCTTGGGGGGCAATCAGCCCCAGCATTTT	CASSQALGGNQPQHF
TRBD1	few	TRBV19	TRBJ1-2	TGTGCCAGTAGTGTACAGGGGGGTCTTGGCTACACCTTC	CASSVQGGLGYTF
NA	NA	TRBV6-1	TRBJ1-5	TGTGCCAGCAAGGTTCACAGGGAGGGTCAGCCCCAGCATTTT	CASKVHREGQPQHF
NA	NA	TRBV5-6	TRBJ1-1	TGTGCCAGCAGCCCCTCGCGGGCTGTCACTGAAGCTTTCTTT	CASSPSRAVTEAFF
TRBD1	NA	TRBV7-2	TRBJ1-2	TGTGCCAGCAGCTCCGGGACAGGGGGCAACTATGGCTACACCTTC	CASSSGTGGNYGYTF
TRBD1	NA	TRBV2	TRBJ1-2	TGTGCCAGCAGTGGAACCGGGACAGGGGGGAGCTACACCTTC	CASSGTGTGGSYTF
TRBD1	NA	TRBV2	TRBJ1-1	TGTGCCAGCACTGGACCGGGACAGGGGTTTGAAGCTTTCTTT	CASTGPGQGFEAFF
NA	NA	TRBV28	TRBJ1-1	TGTGCCAGCAGAAGACAGTCGAACACTGAAGCTTTCTTT	CASRRQSNTEAFF
NA	few	TRBV9	TRBJ1-4	TGTGCCAGCAGCGTAACGGGAACTAATGAAAAACTGTTTTTT	CASSVTGTNEKLFF
TRBD1	NA	TRBV14	TRBJ1-2	TGTGCCAGCAGCCGGGGACCGACAGGGAATGGCTACACCTTC	CASSRGPTGNGYTF
TRBD2	NA	TRBV30	TRBJ2-2	TGTGCCCGGACAAACGGCGGGGGATCTGGGACCGGGGAGCTGTTTTTT	CARTNGGGSGTGELFF
NA	NA	TRBV7-2	TRBJ2-7	TGTGCCAGCAGCTCGGGGCGGGAAGATTGGGAGCAGTACTTC	CASSSGREDWEQYF
TRBD1	NA	TRBV30	TRBJ1-1	TGTGCCTGGACCACAACAGGGGGCTTCTTTACCACTGAAGCTTTCTTT	CAWTTTGGFFTTEAFF
NA	NA	TRBV9	TRBJ2-3	TGTGCCAGCAGCGCTTGGGACAGCACAGATACGCAGTATTTT	CASSAWDSTDTQYF
NA	NA	TRBV5-1	TRBJ2-6	TGCGCCAGCAGCTTTAGATCGCCCTCTGGGGCCAACGTCCTGACTTTC	CASSFRSPSGANVLTF
NA	NA	TRBV30	TRBJ1-4	TGTGCCTGGAGTGGGACCGCGGCGGGGAATGAAAAACTGTTTTTT	CAWSGTAAGNEKLFF
TRBD1	NA	TRBV4-2	TRBJ2-3	TGTGCCAGCAGCCAAGGACAGGGGGCTGGGACAGATACGCAGTATTTT	CASSQGQGAGTDTQYF
NA	NA	TRBV12-5	TRBJ2-3	TGTGCTAGTGGTTTAGGGGATGCAGATACGCAGTATTTT	CASGLGDADTQYF